Listed below are T cell receptor beta chains from one sample, sequenced in a study of cytomegalovirus exposure and HLA in healthy donors. Libraries were prepared by immunoSEQ multiplex PCR; TCRdb keeps only in-frame clonotypes and omits some of them. This sample has under 200,000 clones, with around 62% found just once. The specimen was PBMCs. Receptors were obtained from a man aged 40-55 years in good health and CMV-seronegative. Each CDR3 is given with its conserved first and last residue. The D gene is left open where the match is weak. Size is stated for part of the rows, as once, few or many counts, or as a class when the clone is expanded.

size	V	J	D	CDR3	DNA
-	TRBV29-1	TRBJ2-1	TRBD2	CSVGLAGNNEQFF	TGCAGCGTTGGACTAGCGGGGAACAATGAGCAGTTCTTC
-	TRBV27	TRBJ1-5	TRBD1	CASRGTGNQPQHF	TGTGCCAGCAGGGGGACAGGGAATCAGCCCCAGCATTTT
few	TRBV5-1	TRBJ2-1	TRBD1	CASSSGTVYNEQFF	TGCGCCAGCAGCTCCGGGACAGTTTACAATGAGCAGTTCTTC
-	TRBV27	TRBJ2-1	TRBD1	CASSLVQGAEDEQFF	TGTGCCAGCAGTTTGGTACAGGGGGCGGAGGATGAGCAGTTCTTC
-	TRBV2	TRBJ1-3	-	CASRLRQVSGNTIYF	TGTGCCAGCAGACTCAGACAGGTCTCTGGAAACACCATATATTTT
few	TRBV10-3	TRBJ1-5	TRBD1	CAISEGDRRYQPQHF	TGTGCCATCAGTGAGGGGGACAGGCGCTATCAGCCCCAGCATTTT
few	TRBV5-1	TRBJ1-4	-	CASSLVLGGQNEKLFF	TGCGCCAGCAGCTTGGTGTTGGGAGGCCAAAATGAAAAACTGTTTTTT
-	TRBV12-5	TRBJ1-4	-	CASGPPLDRTNEKLFF	TGTGCTAGTGGTCCCCCCTTGGACAGAACTAATGAAAAACTGTTTTTT
-	TRBV4-1	TRBJ2-2	-	CASSQDHRVVGTGELFF	TGCGCCAGCAGCCAAGATCACAGGGTGGTAGGGACCGGGGAGCTGTTTTTT
-	TRBV5-1	TRBJ2-3	-	CASTPWGGTGTDTQYF	TGCGCCAGCACCCCTTGGGGCGGGACGGGGACAGATACGCAGTATTTT
-	TRBV7-6	TRBJ2-7	-	CASSLLAGVEQYF	TGTGCCAGCAGCTTGTTGGCAGGGGTTGAGCAGTACTTC
-	TRBV11-2	TRBJ1-2	TRBD1	CASSFDRENYGYTF	TGTGCCAGCAGCTTCGACAGGGAGAACTATGGCTACACCTTC
-	TRBV2	TRBJ2-3	-	CASSFLRGTDTQYF	TGTGCCAGCAGTTTTTTGCGGGGCACAGATACGCAGTATTTT
-	TRBV6-5	TRBJ1-2	TRBD1	CASTYRQGYGYTF	TGTGCCAGCACCTACCGACAGGGCTATGGCTACACCTTC
-	TRBV28	TRBJ2-5	-	CASIARLQETQYF	TGTGCCAGCATTGCCAGACTCCAAGAGACCCAGTACTTC
-	TRBV15	TRBJ1-2	-	CATSRDLNPDRDYGYTF	TGTGCCACCAGCAGAGATCTGAACCCCGACAGAGACTATGGCTACACCTTC
-	TRBV7-3	TRBJ1-1	-	CASSLMGPGTEAFF	TGTGCCAGCAGCTTAATGGGGCCTGGAACTGAAGCTTTCTTT
once	TRBV28	TRBJ2-2	TRBD1	CASSPSTGGYTGELFF	TGTGCCAGCAGTCCCTCCACAGGGGGCTACACCGGGGAGCTGTTTTTT
once	TRBV7-2	TRBJ1-2	TRBD1	CASSPGTGGSYGYTF	TGTGCCAGCAGCCCCGGGACAGGGGGAAGCTATGGCTACACCTTC
-	TRBV7-3	TRBJ2-3	-	CASSLGAGTDTQYF	TGTGCCAGCAGCTTAGGGGCGGGCACAGATACGCAGTATTTT